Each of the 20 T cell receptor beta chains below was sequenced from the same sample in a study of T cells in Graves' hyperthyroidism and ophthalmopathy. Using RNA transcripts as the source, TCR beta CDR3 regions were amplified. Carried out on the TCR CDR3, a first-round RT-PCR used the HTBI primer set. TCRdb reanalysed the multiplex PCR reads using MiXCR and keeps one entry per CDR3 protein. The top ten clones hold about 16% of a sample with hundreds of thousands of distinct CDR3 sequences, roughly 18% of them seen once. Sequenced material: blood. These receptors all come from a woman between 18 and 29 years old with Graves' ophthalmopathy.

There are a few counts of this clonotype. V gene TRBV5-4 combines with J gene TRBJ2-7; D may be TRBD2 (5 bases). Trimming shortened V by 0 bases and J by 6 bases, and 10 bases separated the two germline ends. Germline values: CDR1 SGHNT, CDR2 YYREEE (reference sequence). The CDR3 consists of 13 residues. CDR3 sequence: CASSLAEGGEQYF. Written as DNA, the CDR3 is TGTGCCAGCAGCTTGGCCGAGGGTGGCGAGCAGTACTTC.

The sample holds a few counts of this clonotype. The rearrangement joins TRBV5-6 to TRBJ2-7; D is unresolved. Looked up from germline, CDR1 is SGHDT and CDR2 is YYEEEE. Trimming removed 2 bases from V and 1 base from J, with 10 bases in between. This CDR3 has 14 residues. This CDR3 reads CASSFGDTSYEQYF. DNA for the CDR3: TGTGCCAGCAGCTTCGGCGACACTTCCTACGAGCAGTACTTC.

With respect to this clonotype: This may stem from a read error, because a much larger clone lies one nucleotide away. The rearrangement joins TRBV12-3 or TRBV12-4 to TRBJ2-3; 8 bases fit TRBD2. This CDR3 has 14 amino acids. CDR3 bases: TGTGCCAGCAGGCTAGCGGGCGCGGGAGATACGCAGTCTTTT. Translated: CASRLAGAGDTQSF.

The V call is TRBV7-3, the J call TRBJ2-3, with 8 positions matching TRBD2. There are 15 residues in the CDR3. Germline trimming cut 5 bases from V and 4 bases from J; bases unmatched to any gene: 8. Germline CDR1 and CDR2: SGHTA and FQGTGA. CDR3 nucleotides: TGTGCCAGCAGCCCTGGACTAGCAAGGGCAGATACGCAGTATTTT. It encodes CASSPGLARADTQYF.

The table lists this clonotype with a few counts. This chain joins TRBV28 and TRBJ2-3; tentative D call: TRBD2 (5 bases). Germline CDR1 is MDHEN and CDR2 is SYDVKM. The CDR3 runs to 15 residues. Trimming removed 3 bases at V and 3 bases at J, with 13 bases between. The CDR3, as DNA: TGTGCCAGCAGTTTTTACGGACTCCTGACAGATACGCAGTATTTT. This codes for CASSFYGLLTDTQYF.

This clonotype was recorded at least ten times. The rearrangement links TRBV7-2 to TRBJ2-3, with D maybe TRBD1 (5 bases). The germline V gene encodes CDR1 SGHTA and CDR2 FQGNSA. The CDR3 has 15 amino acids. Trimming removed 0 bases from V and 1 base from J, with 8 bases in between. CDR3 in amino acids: CASSLAGVRTDTQYF. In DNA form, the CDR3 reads TGTGCCAGCAGCTTAGCAGGGGTACGCACAGATACGCAGTATTTT.

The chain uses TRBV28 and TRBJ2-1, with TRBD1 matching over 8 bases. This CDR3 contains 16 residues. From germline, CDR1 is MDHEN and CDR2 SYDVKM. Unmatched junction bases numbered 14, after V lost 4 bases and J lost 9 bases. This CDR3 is CASSSLSGQGFGEQFF. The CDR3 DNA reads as TGTGCCAGCAGTTCCCTTTCCGGACAGGGCTTTGGTGAGCAGTTCTTC. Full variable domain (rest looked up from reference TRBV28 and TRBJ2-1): DVKVTQSSRYLVKRTGEKVFLECVQDMDHENMFWYRQDPGLGLRLIYFSYDVKMKEKGDIPEGYSVSREKKERFSLILESASTNQTSMYLCASSSLSGQGFGEQFFGPGTRLTVL.

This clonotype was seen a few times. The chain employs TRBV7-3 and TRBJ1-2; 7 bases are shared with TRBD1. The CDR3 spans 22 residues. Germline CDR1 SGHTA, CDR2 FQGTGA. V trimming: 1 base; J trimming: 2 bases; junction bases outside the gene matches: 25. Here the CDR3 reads CASSLNSIFGGTDNFRNYGYTF. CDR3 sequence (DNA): TGTGCCAGCAGCTTAAATTCAATTTTTGGAGGGACAGACAATTTTCGAAACTATGGCTACACCTTC.

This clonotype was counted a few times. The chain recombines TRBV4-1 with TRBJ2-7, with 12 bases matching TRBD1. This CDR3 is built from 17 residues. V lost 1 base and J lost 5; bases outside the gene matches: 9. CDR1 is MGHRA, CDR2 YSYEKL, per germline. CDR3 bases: TGCGCCAGCAGCCAAGCACCCTACCGGGACAGGGGGCACGAGCAGTACTTC. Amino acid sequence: CASSQAPYRDRGHEQYF.

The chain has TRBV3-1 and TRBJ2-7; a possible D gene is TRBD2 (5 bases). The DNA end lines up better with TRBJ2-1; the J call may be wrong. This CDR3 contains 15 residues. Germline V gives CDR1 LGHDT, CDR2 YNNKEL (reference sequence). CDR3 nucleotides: TGTGCCAGCAGCCGCGACGGAGGCAGCTCCTACGAGCAGTTCTTC. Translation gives CASSRDGGSSYEQFF.

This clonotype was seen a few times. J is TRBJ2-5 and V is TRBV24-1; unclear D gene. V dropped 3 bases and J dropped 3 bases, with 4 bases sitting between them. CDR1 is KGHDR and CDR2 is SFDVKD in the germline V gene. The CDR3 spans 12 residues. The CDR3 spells CATSDTEETQYF. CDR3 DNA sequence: TGTGCCACCAGTGATACGGAAGAGACCCAGTACTTC.

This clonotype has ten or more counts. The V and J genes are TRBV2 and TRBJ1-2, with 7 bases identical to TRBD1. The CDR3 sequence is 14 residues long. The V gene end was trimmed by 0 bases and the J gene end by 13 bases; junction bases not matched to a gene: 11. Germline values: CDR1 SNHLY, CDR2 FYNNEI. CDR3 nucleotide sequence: TGTGCCAGCAGTGAAGCCGGGACAGCCTTATCTACCACCTTC. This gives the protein CASSEAGTALSTTF.

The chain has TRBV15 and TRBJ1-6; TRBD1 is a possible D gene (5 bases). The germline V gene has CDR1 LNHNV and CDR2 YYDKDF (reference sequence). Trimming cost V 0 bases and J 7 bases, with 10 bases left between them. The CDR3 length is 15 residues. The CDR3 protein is CATSREGGRNSPLHF. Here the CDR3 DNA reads TGTGCCACCAGCAGAGAGGGGGGTAGAAATTCACCCCTCCACTTT. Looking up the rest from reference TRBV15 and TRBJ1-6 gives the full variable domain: DAMVIQNPRYQVTQFGKPVTLSCSQTLNHNVMYWYQQKSSQAPKLLFHYYDKDFNNEADTPDNFQSRRPNTSFCFLDIRSPGLGDTAMYLCATSREGGRNSPLHFGNGTRLTVT.

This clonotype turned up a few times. The CDR3 DNA reads as TGTGCCAGCAGCTTCCCGGGACAGGGTACGGCTTTCTTT. It codes for CASSFPGQGTAFF. The chain carries TRBV7-8 and TRBJ1-1; 9 positions agree with TRBD1. Germline CDR1 reads SGHVS; CDR2 reads FQNEAQ. After removal of 3 bases from V and 11 bases from J, the junction contained 7 bases not matched to a gene. The CDR3 is 13 residues long.

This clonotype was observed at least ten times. CDR3 DNA: TGTGCCTGGAGTGTAGGGACTTACTACACCTTC. This translates into CAWSVGTYYTF. The rearrangement uses TRBV30 and TRBJ1-2; D might be TRBD1 (5 bases). Trimming shortened V by 0 bases and J by 10 bases, and 9 bases separated the two germline ends. The germline CDR1 and CDR2 sequences are GTSNPN and SVGIG (reference sequence). This CDR3 is 11 amino acids long.

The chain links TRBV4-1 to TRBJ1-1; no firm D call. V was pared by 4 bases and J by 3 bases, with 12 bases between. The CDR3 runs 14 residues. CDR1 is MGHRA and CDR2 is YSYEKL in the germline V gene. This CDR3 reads CASSPLSGHTEAFF. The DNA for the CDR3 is TGCGCCAGCAGCCCACTCAGTGGCCACACTGAAGCTTTCTTT.

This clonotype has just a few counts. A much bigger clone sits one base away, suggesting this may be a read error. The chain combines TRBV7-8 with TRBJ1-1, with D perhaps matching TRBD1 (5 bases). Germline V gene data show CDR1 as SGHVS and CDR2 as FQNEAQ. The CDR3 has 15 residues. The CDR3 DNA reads TGTGCCAGCAGCCCATGGGAGGGACCGAACACTGAAGCTCTCTTT. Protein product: CASSPWEGPNTEALF.

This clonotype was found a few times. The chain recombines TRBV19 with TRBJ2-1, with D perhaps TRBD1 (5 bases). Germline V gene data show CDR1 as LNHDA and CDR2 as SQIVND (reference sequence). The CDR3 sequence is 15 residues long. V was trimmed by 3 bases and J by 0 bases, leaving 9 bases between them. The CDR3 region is CASSIRASSYNEQFF. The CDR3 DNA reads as TGTGCCAGTAGTATCAGGGCCAGCTCCTACAATGAGCAGTTCTTC. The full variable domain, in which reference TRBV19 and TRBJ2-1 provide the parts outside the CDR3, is DGGITQSPKYLFRKEGQNVTLSCEQNLNHDAMYWYRQDPGQGLRLIYYSQIVNDFQKGDIAEGYSVSREKKESFPLTVTSAQKNPTAFYLCASSIRASSYNEQFFGPGTRLTVL.

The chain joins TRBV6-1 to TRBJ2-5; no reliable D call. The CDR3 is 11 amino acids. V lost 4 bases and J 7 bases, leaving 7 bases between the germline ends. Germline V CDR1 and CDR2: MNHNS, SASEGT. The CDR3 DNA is TGTGCCAGCAGTGGCGCTAGGACCCAGTACTTC. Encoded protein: CASSGARTQYF.

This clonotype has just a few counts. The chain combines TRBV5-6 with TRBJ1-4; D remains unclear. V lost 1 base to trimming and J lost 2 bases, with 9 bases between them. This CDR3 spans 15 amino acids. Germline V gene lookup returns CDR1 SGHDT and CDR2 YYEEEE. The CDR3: CASSLRRWTNEKLFF. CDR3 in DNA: TGTGCCAGCAGCTTGCGGAGATGGACTAATGAAAAACTGTTTTTT.